This entry describes one T cell receptor beta chain. What it recognizes is unknown. Here immunoSEQ multiplex PCR was the method, and the copy in TCRdb shows in-frame clones only, minus some. The sample has around 1.9 million clones; about 94% are singletons. Naive CD8 cells, CD45RO-negative and positively selected for CCR7, excluded terminally differentiated effector memory CD45RA+ cells. These data are taken from a study of shared clonotypes between healthy human individuals. Study summary: Each donor's CD8 memory used one plate, CD8 naive two, each CD4 subset three.

The study's findings and limits: Compared with memory subsets, naive subsets generally had larger estimated richness.

CDR1 SGHRS and CDR2 YFSETQ come from the germline V gene. Trimming stripped 5 bases from V and 6 bases from J, with 12 bases between. This CDR3 region has 12 residues. The receptor comes from a man aged 18 to 29 in good health. Some clones in this sample may be carry-over from other donors' samples. Sequenced sample: naive CD8+ T cells from PBMCs. This chain joins TRBV5-1 and TRBJ2-7; D possibly uses TRBD1 or TRBD2 (5 bases each). This chain's CDR3 is CASSRAGGEQYF. DNA of the CDR3: TGCGCCAGCAGTCGGGCTGGGGGCGAGCAGTACTTC.